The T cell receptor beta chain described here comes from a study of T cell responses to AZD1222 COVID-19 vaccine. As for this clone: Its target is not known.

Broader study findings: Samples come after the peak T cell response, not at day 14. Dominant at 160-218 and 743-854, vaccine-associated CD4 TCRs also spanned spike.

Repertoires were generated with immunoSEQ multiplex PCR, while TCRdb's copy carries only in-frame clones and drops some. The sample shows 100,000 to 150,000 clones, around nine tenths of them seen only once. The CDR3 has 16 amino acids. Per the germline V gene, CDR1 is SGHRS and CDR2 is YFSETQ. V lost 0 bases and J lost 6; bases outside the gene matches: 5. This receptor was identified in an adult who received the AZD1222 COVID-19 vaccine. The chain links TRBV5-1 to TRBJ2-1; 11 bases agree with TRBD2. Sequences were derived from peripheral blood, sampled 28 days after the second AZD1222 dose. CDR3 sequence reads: CASSLGVAGGLNEQFF. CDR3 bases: TGCGCCAGCAGCTTGGGTGTAGCGGGGGGGCTCAATGAGCAGTTCTTC.